The clone carrying this T cell receptor beta chain showed up just a few times. Antigen unknown. Primers for the PCR totalled 60 Vbeta and 13 Jbeta. Profiled with immunoSEQ multiplex PCR; TCRdb holds only in-frame clones, not every one. The sample records 89,000 or so clones, under 80% being singletons. This record belongs to a study of cytomegalovirus exposure and HLA in healthy donors. Study findings and constraints: There were 160 or so TCR beta chains listed as cytomegalovirus-associated. According to a later analysis, most TCR beta chains associated with CMV appeared HLA-restricted.

V was clipped by 4 bases and J by 1 base, with 10 bases between them. Germline CDR1 and CDR2: LGHNA and YNFKEQ. The CDR3 contains 14 residues. The specimen sequenced was PBMCs. The chain carries TRBV4-2 and TRBJ1-1, with a possible D match to TRBD1 (5 bases). The sequence derives from a man aged 55 to 70 in good health and CMV-seronegative. This chain's CDR3 is CASSRGGTNTEAFF. For the CDR3, the DNA is TGTGCCAGCAGCCGGGGGGGTACGAACACTGAAGCTTTCTTT.